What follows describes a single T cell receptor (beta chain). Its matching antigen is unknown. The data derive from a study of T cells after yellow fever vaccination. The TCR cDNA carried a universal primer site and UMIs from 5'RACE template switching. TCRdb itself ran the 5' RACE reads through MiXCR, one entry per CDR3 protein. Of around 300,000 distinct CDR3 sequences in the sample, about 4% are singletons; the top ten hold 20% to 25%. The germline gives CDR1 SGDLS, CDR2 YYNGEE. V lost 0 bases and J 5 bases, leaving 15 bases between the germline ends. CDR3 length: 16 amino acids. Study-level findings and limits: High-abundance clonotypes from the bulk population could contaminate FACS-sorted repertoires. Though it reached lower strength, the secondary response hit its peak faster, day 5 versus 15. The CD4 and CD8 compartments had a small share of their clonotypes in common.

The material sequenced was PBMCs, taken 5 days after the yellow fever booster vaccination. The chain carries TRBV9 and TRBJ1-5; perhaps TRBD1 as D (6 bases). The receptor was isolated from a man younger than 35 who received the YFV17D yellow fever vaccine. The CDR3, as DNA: TGTGCCAGCAGCGTAGAGGCAGGGGACGGAGATCAGCCCCAGCATTTT. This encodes CASSVEAGDGDQPQHF.